Listed below are T cell receptor beta chains from one sample, sequenced in a study of STAT3 mutations in large granular lymphocyte leukemia. Sequenced by immunoSEQ multiplex PCR; TCRdb stores in-frame clones only, minus some. This sample carries around 13,000 clones, 90% of them seen once, and the ten largest clones take roughly 33%. Sequencing was performed on peripheral blood mononuclear cells. The source is a man aged 40-50 years with T-cell large granular lymphocyte leukemia. Some clones in this sample may be carry-over from other donors' samples. CDR3s include the opening cysteine and the closing phenylalanine or tryptophan. A D gene is named only where the DNA matches it firmly. A row's size may be missing; if present it is once, few, many or a size class.

TGCGCCAGCAGCTCTTTGACAGGGGAAAACATTCAGTACTTC,CASSSLTGENIQYF,TRBJ2-4,TRBD1,TRBV5-1,NA
TGCGCCAGCAGCCAGGGACAGGGGACCCGGAACACTGAAGCTTTCTTT,CASSQGQGTRNTEAFF,TRBJ1-1,TRBD1,TRBV5-1,NA
TGTGCCAGCATGGGGAAAGAGACCCAGTACTTC,CASMGKETQYF,TRBJ2-5,NA,TRBV7-2,NA
TGTGCCAGCAGTGAAGGAGGGCAAAATAACTATGGCTACACCTTC,CASSEGGQNNYGYTF,TRBJ1-2,NA,TRBV6-1,NA
TGTGCCAGCAGGCCGGACAGCTCTGGGGCCAACGTCCTGACTTTC,CASRPDSSGANVLTF,TRBJ2-6,NA,TRBV6-6,NA
TGCGCCAGCAGCACTGGGACTAGTCGGAGCACAGATACGCAGTATTTT,CASSTGTSRSTDTQYF,TRBJ2-3,TRBD2,TRBV5-1,NA
TGTGCCAGCAGCTTAGGCCAAGGTTTGGGGGGCTACACCTTC,CASSLGQGLGGYTF,TRBJ1-2,NA,TRBV7-9,NA
TGCGCCAGCAGCCCCCAGGGGGACTATGGCTACACCTTC,CASSPQGDYGYTF,TRBJ1-2,TRBD1,TRBV4-1,NA
TGTGCCATCAGTGTCCGCGGGAACACTGAAGCTTTCTTT,CAISVRGNTEAFF,TRBJ1-1,NA,TRBV10-3,NA
TGTGCCAGCAGGAGTAGAGGATCTAATGGAAACACCATATATTTT,CASRSRGSNGNTIYF,TRBJ1-3,NA,TRBV6-5,NA
TGTGCCAGCAGTCCTACGGTAGAAGAGACCCAGTACTTC,CASSPTVEETQYF,TRBJ2-5,NA,TRBV27,large
TGTGCCAGCAAGCCCGGAGAGGGGAATTCACCCCTCCACTTT,CASKPGEGNSPLHF,TRBJ1-6,NA,TRBV6-1,NA
TGTGCCAGCAGCCACCTCTCTTCGCGGTACAATGAGCAGTTCTTC,CASSHLSSRYNEQFF,TRBJ2-1,NA,TRBV14,NA
TGTGCCAGCAGTTTCTCCCGGGACACCTCCTACAATGAGCAGTTCTTC,CASSFSRDTSYNEQFF,TRBJ2-1,NA,TRBV27,once
TGTGCCAGCAGCCTAAGAACTTCTATGAACACTGAAGCTTTCTTT,CASSLRTSMNTEAFF,TRBJ1-1,NA,TRBV5-6,NA
TGTGCCAGCAGCCCCCGGGGCGGGTTAAAGCCTGAAGCTTTCTTT,CASSPRGGLKPEAFF,TRBJ1-1,NA,TRBV7-9,NA
TGTGCCAGCAGCAGATTCTATAATTCACCCCTCCACTTT,CASSRFYNSPLHF,TRBJ1-6,NA,TRBV14,NA
TGTGCCAGCAGTTACTCCCCGGACGGCCCCAACACCTTC,CASSYSPDGPNTF,TRBJ1-2,NA,TRBV10-3,NA
TGTGCCAGCAGTGACTTGGGTCGGGGGAACTACGAGCAGTACTTC,CASSDLGRGNYEQYF,TRBJ2-7,NA,TRBV7-9,NA
TGCGCCAGCATGATAGGACAGGCCTCCTCTGGAAACACCATATATTTT,CASMIGQASSGNTIYF,TRBJ1-3,TRBD1,TRBV10-2,once
TGTGCCAGCAGCCCGGGGACAGGGGGCTATCAGCCCCAGCATTTT,CASSPGTGGYQPQHF,TRBJ1-5,TRBD1,TRBV7-8,NA
TGTGCCAGCAATCCCACAGGGACCAGCAATCAGCCCCAGCATTTT,CASNPTGTSNQPQHF,TRBJ1-5,NA,TRBV28,NA
TGTGCCAGCAGTTCCTCGAGGACGGGTTATGGCTACACCTTC,CASSSSRTGYGYTF,TRBJ1-2,NA,TRBV28,NA
TGCGCCACCGACACAGGGCGCGCGGGCAATCAGCCCCAGCATTTT,CATDTGRAGNQPQHF,TRBJ1-5,NA,TRBV10-2,once
TGTGCCAGCAGCTTTCCGACTAGCGGGGGAGTAGATACGCAGTATTTT,CASSFPTSGGVDTQYF,TRBJ2-3,TRBD2,TRBV7-2,NA
TGTGCCAGCAGCTCCAGGGGTTACAGCACAGATACGCAGTATTTT,CASSSRGYSTDTQYF,TRBJ2-3,NA,TRBV7-9,NA
TGTGCCTCAGGGACAGGGGAGGTATACGAGCAGTACTTC,CASGTGEVYEQYF,TRBJ2-7,TRBD1,TRBV10-3,once
TGCGCCAGCAGCCAAGATTTGGTTTCCAGCAATCAGCCCCAGCATTTT,CASSQDLVSSNQPQHF,TRBJ1-5,NA,TRBV4-3,NA
TGTGCCAGCTCACCTCGGACAGAAGAGACCCAGTACTTC,CASSPRTEETQYF,TRBJ2-5,NA,TRBV18,NA
TGTGCCAGCAGTTATGGCTACGGCAGCTCCTACGAGCAGTACTTC,CASSYGYGSSYEQYF,TRBJ2-7,NA,TRBV6-5,NA
TGTGCCAGCAGCTTAGGTGATGACACCGGGGAGCTGTTTTTT,CASSLGDDTGELFF,TRBJ2-2,NA,TRBV7-6,once
TGCAGCGTTGAAGATCTTGGGGGGAGGGACACTGAAGCTTTCTTT,CSVEDLGGRDTEAFF,TRBJ1-1,NA,TRBV29-1,once
TGTGCCAGCAGACTTAGCCGTGCTAGCACAGATACGCAGTATTTT,CASRLSRASTDTQYF,TRBJ2-3,NA,TRBV6-5,NA
TGTGCCAGCACCTCGGGAGATTATTCACCCCTCCACTTT,CASTSGDYSPLHF,TRBJ1-6,NA,TRBV7-9,NA
TGCGCCAGCAATTCCGACCAGGGCACTGAAGCTTTCTTT,CASNSDQGTEAFF,TRBJ1-1,NA,TRBV5-1,NA
TGTGCCAGTAGTTTCAGGGAGACCCAGTACTTC,CASSFRETQYF,TRBJ2-5,NA,TRBV19,NA
TGCGCCAGCAGCTGGACGGGACAGGGATTGAACACTGAAGCTTTCTTT,CASSWTGQGLNTEAFF,TRBJ1-1,TRBD1,TRBV5-1,NA
TGTGCCAGCAGCGTAGAGTACGGGGGTCTCACAGATACGCAGTATTTT,CASSVEYGGLTDTQYF,TRBJ2-3,NA,TRBV9,once
TGTGCCAGCAGTGAGGGGGGTAGGGAGGGCACTGAAGCTTTCTTT,CASSEGGREGTEAFF,TRBJ1-1,NA,TRBV6-1,NA